This T cell receptor (beta chain) is from a study of neurological immune-mediated disorders (dated by TCRdb to between 2017 and 2020). Looking at the study overall: Of the 35 or so multiple sclerosis patients, around 31 had relapsing-remitting MS and 3 had secondary progressive MS. The study compared peripheral blood TCR-beta repertoires of HTLV-I-associated myelopathy (HAM/TSP) patients, multiple sclerosis patients and healthy controls using UMI-based sequencing. Alongside PBMC samples, the set of approximately 100 TCR-beta libraries contained longitudinal samples, technical triplicates, and paired CD4+ and CD8+ T-cell subsets that had been sorted. The cohort was made up of 68 subjects, consisting of around 14 HAM/TSP patients, around 35 multiple sclerosis patients and about 20 healthy controls.

This clonotype was detected many times. No antigen is known for it. No clone much larger than this one lies a single base away; base qualities are absent. To synthesize cDNA, template-switch 5'RACE was performed with a primer carrying a 10-nucleotide random unique molecular identifier so that each TCR transcript was tagged. Over 170 million TCR-beta sequences, covering 15-18 subjects, were produced in each sequencing run. The RNeasy kit was used to extract total RNA. The KAPA Real-time Library Amplification kit was used to amplify TCR-beta VDJ regions with primers for the TCR constant region and the 5'RACE anchor. Sample indexes and Illumina adaptors were added in a first PCR, after which library yield was increased in a second PCR. After purification with Ampure beads, the TCR product of roughly 650 bp was size-selected on a 2% E-gel SizeSelection system. Library quality was checked on a Bioanalyzer, concentration was measured with Qubit, and libraries were quantified with the Kapa Library Quantification kit before pooling. An Illumina HiSeq 2500 was used to sequence the libraries paired-end at 2 x 150 bp. To increase sequence diversity, about 25-31% phiX was spiked into each library pool. As for how the authors treated the data: Quality-filtered reads were processed with the UMI-based MiGEC pipeline, which removed over 85% of raw TCR sequences during error correction. IMGT germline references were used for alignment of VDJ genes, and clonotypes were defined by a unique CDR3 amino acid sequence together with V-J genes. Clonal expansion, Shannon diversity, and CDR3 relatedness (CalcPairwiseDistances, ClusterSamples) were evaluated with VDJtools, and phylogenetic trees were built with CLCbio workbench. Using coefficient-of-variation modelling across technical triplicates, the study counted a clone as expanded if it had at least 8 unique UMIs. TCRdb ran its own pipeline on the public reads, namely fastp trimming at Q25 and MiXCR clone calling, and kept in-frame beta chains. Rows merge per CDR3 protein into single entries with the most common DNA and genes. V and J calls and clone size were set by TCRdb, not the authors. The sample table records tens of thousands of distinct CDR3 sequences; around 3.4% of these occur just once. Of the sample, 6% to 8% is held by the ten largest clones.

For the unsorted PBMC libraries, 2 million PBMCs were stored in RNAlater at -80 degrees C until RNA extraction and were used to generate the libraries. Multiple sclerosis patients were enrolled in a US clinical protocol under which disease progression was evaluated by magnetic resonance imaging. Peripheral blood underwent Ficoll-Hypaque density gradient centrifugation to isolate PBMCs, which were then cryopreserved in liquid nitrogen. General study outcomes and caveats: No identical CDR3 amino acid sequences were shared among expanded clones across subjects, suggesting private TCR-beta repertoires in all groups. TCR clonal expansion was highest in HAM/TSP patients and lowest in MS patients, with MS patients falling below even healthy controls. Phylogenetic analysis grouped repertoires from 18 of 34 MS patients into a cluster of related CDR3 sequences, suggesting a possible repertoire-level signature. No clinical or MRI features were associated with the MS cluster, and the authors said that larger cohorts are needed.

V loses 5 bases of germline sequence and J loses 10 bases, and the interval between the two ends is 20 bases. The cysteine opens and the phenylalanine closes a CDR3 of 14 amino acids. The retained sequence is limited to the CDR3, 42 bases, with the frame set at the first base. The rearrangement joined TRBV12-3 or TRBV12-4 to TRBJ1-1; matching of 5 bases hints at TRBD1 as the D gene. The specimen was PBMCs. The sequence was collected from a woman in her twenties or thirties with multiple sclerosis. The nucleotide sequence is given as TGTGCCAGCAGTCCCGACGGCCATTTGGGGGGAGCTTTCTTT. It translates to CASSPDGHLGGAFF.